This entry lists 29 T cell receptor beta chains sequenced from one sample in a study of tumor-infiltrating lymphocytes in primary liver carcinoma. Researchers generated TCR beta cDNA from approximately 0.55 ug of total RNA, relying on a constant-region primer. Libraries for TCR beta were built through three nested multiplex PCR rounds, which together made up a slightly modified ARM-PCR procedure. TRBV1-TRBV30 forward primers paired with a C-beta reverse primer were used in the first two PCR rounds, which ran roughly 9 cycles each. TCRdb reanalysed the multiplex PCR reads using MiXCR and keeps one entry per CDR3 protein. The repertoire includes around 100,000 distinct CDR3 sequences, about three quarters of them detected once, and just over 9.5% sits in the top ten. DNA and RNA were both co-extracted from about 19-30 mg of bulk tissue that had not been sorted. Sequenced material: liver tumor tissue from sampling region 5. Subset reported: tumor region T5, tumor centre. Every receptor here comes from a woman aged 55-75 years with primary liver carcinoma and hepatitis B virus infection.

The sample holds many counts of this clonotype. The chain recombines TRBV29-1 with TRBJ2-1; the D gene is possibly TRBD1 (5 bases). There are 17 residues in the CDR3. The V and J ends lost 5 bases and 8 bases respectively, with 28 bases between them. Germline values: CDR1 SQVTM, CDR2 ANQGSEA. The CDR3 here is CSVLTPLQVGRRDEQFF. The CDR3 bases are TGCAGCGTTTTGACCCCATTACAGGTGGGGCGTAGGGATGAGCAGTTCTTC.

The chain combines TRBV11-1 with TRBJ2-5; D not certain. This CDR3 is 13 amino acids long. The V and J ends lost 9 bases and 1 base respectively, with 12 bases between them. The germline V gene encodes CDR1 SGHAT and CDR2 FQDESV (reference sequence). In nucleotides, the CDR3 is TGTGCCAGTAGCATGGGAACCCAAGAGACCCAGTACTTC. Translated: CASSMGTQETQYF.

Turning to this clonotype: A much larger clone differs from this one at a single base, so this may be a read error. This chain uses TRBV12-3 or TRBV12-4 with TRBJ1-1; 10 bases map to TRBD1. This CDR3 region has 14 residues. CDR3 bases: TGTGCCAGCAGTACCGGACAGGGGGTCACTGAAACTTTCTTT. Translating it yields CASSTGQGVTETFF.

The chain employs TRBV12-3 or TRBV12-4 and TRBJ2-2; D uncertain. Trimming stripped 5 bases from V and 3 bases from J, with 10 bases between. The CDR3 has 14 amino acids. The DNA of the CDR3 is TGTGCCAGCAGTCCCCGAGACTACACCGGGGAGCTGTTTTTT. It specifies CASSPRDYTGELFF.

This clonotype was found once. Sequence at one end of the junction differs from germline and may be a read error. The gene calls are TRBV5-5 and TRBJ2-1; D remains unclear. Germline V gene lookup returns CDR1 SGHKS and CDR2 YYEKEE (reference sequence). The CDR3 extends over 15 amino acids. CDR3 coding DNA: TGTGTCAGCAGCAGCATGAGTGAGCCTCGGATTGAGCAGTTCTTC. Translating gives CVSSSMSEPRIEQFF.

As to this clonotype: The missing conserved phenylalanine or tryptophan at the end of this CDR3 makes a read error likely. This chain uses TRBV11-3 with TRBJ2-1; 10 bases line up with TRBD2. Germline-derived CDR1 and CDR2 are SGHNT and YENEEA. This CDR3 is 15 amino acids long. This CDR3 reads CANSLGTSGKHEQFV. CDR3 in DNA: TGTGCCAACAGCTTAGGAACTAGCGGGAAGCATGAGCAGTTCGTC.

This clonotype appeared a single time. A junction end diverges from the germline sequence, so it may reflect a read error. The chain joins TRBV12-3 or TRBV12-4 to TRBJ2-3, with 9 bases lining up with TRBD2. This CDR3 is built from 16 residues. The DNA for the CDR3 is TGTGTCAGCAGTCCGGTCGCGGGAGGGAAGACAGATACACAGTATTTT. It specifies CVSSPVAGGKTDTQYF.

Comments on this clonotype: One junction end does not reproduce the germline sequence, and a read error may be involved. The chain's CDR3 is CASSRILAGGPGDEQLF. In nucleotides, the CDR3 is TGTGCCAGCAGCAGGATACTAGCTGGAGGGCCGGGGGATGAGCAGTTATTC. This chain links TRBV11-2 with TRBJ2-1; a weak D match, TRBD2 (6 bases). The CDR3 contains 17 residues. CDR1 and CDR2 from the germline V gene are SGHAT and FQNNGV.

The sample holds a few counts of this clonotype. The chain has TRBV19 and TRBJ2-1; TRBD2 matches 9 bases. Germline loops: CDR1 LNHDA, CDR2 SQIVND (reference sequence). V was clipped by 3 bases and J by 5 bases; unmatched bases: 8. This CDR3 contains 16 residues. The CDR3 loop is CASSIRLAGVNNEQFF. The CDR3 DNA follows: TGTGCCAGTAGTATCCGTTTAGCGGGAGTAAACAATGAGCAGTTCTTC.

About this clonotype: At one boundary the junction diverges from the germline segment, which might be a read error. The chain carries TRBV6-1 and TRBJ1-5; D unresolved. From germline, CDR1 is MNHNS and CDR2 SASEGT. This CDR3 is built from 16 residues. CDR3 nucleotides: TGTGCCAGCAGTGGGGATCGGTCGAATAGCAATCGGCCCCAGCATTTT. Its protein product is CASSGDRSNSNRPQHF.

This clonotype was counted a few times. V gene TRBV2 combines with J gene TRBJ1-1; weak D call: TRBD1 (5 bases). V gave up 10 bases and J gave up 0 bases, with 9 bases separating them. Germline CDR1 SNHLY, CDR2 FYNNEI. This CDR3 spans 12 amino acids. CDR3 nucleotide sequence: TGTGCCACGGAGACAGTGAACACTGAAGCTTTCTTT. Protein sequence: CATETVNTEAFF.

In its sample, this clonotype ranks as medium-sized. The V and J genes are TRBV4-1 and TRBJ2-7, with D possibly being TRBD1 or TRBD2 (6 bases each). There are 15 residues in the CDR3. Between the trimmed V and J ends, which lost 3 bases and 7 bases, there was a span of 19 bases. Germline V gene sequence: CDR1 MGHRA, CDR2 YSYEKL. CDR3 DNA: TGCGCCAGCAGCCACCCTGGAGAAGGGGGGAAAGAGCAGTACTTC. Protein sequence: CASSHPGEGGKEQYF.

The chain links TRBV28 to TRBJ2-3; 8 bases match TRBD2. The V gene end was trimmed by 9 bases and the J gene end by 6 bases; junction bases not matched to a gene: 14. The V gene's germline CDR1 is MDHEN and CDR2 SYDVKM. The CDR3 totals 15 residues. The CDR3 here is CARSRPGRGSDTQYF. In nucleotides, the CDR3 is TGTGCCAGGAGCCGACCCGGGAGGGGCAGCGATACGCAGTATTTT. Looking up the rest from reference TRBV28 and TRBJ2-3 gives the full variable domain: DVKVTQSSRYLVKRTGEKVFLECVQDMDHENMFWYRQDPGLGLRLIYFSYDVKMKEKGDIPEGYSVSREKKERFSLILESASTNQTSMYLCARSRPGRGSDTQYFGPGTRLTVL.

This clonotype was counted between two and nine times. J is TRBJ2-3 and V is TRBV7-9; 7 bases are shared with TRBD1. The CDR3 is 14 residues long. The germline gives CDR1 SEHNR, CDR2 FQNEAQ (reference sequence). V lost 5 bases and J lost 4; bases outside the gene matches: 6. CDR3 DNA: TGTGCCAGCAGCAACAGGGGCGGGCCAGATACGCAGTATTTT. This gives the protein CASSNRGGPDTQYF.

This clonotype was seen only once. A junction boundary mismatches the germline segment, possibly from a read error. The chain links TRBV12-3 or TRBV12-4 to TRBJ1-1; D might be TRBD1 (5 bases). This CDR3 has 13 amino acids. The CDR3 region is CASSLGGHTEALF. CDR3 sequence (DNA): TGCGCCAGCAGTTTGGGGGGTCACACTGAAGCTTTATTT.

On this clonotype: Sequence at one end of the junction differs from germline and may be a read error. The rearrangement uses TRBV7-9 and TRBJ2-1; perhaps TRBD2 as D (7 bases). Germline V gives CDR1 SEHNR, CDR2 FQNEAQ (reference sequence). This CDR3 region has 20 residues. CDR3 DNA: TGTGTCAGCGGCTTAGATACTCCTCGTGCGGGGGCTACCCAATGGAATGAGCAGTTCTTC. Protein: CVSGLDTPRAGATQWNEQFF.

This clonotype has ten or more counts. This chain joins TRBV5-1 and TRBJ2-1; tentative D call: TRBD2 (5 bases). The CDR3 contains 13 residues. V lost 8 bases to trimming and J lost 0 bases, with 9 bases between them. Germline CDR1 SGHRS, CDR2 YFSETQ. The CDR3 loop is CASQADSYNEQFF. CDR3 nucleotides: TGCGCCAGTCAAGCGGACTCCTACAATGAGCAGTTCTTC. The entire variable domain, with the rest obtained from reference TRBV5-1 and TRBJ2-1, is as follows: KAGVTQTPRYLIKTRGQQVTLSCSPISGHRSVSWYQQTPGQGLQFLFEYFSETQRNKGNFPGRFSGRQFSNSRSEMNVSTLELGDSALYLCASQADSYNEQFFGPGTRLTVL.

In its sample, this clonotype was seen once. Mismatch with germline at one junction end may stem from a read error. The genes are TRBV7-9 and TRBJ2-1; 7 bases fit TRBD2. The length of the CDR3 is 17 residues. The germline V gene encodes CDR1 SEHNR and CDR2 FQNEAQ (reference sequence). CDR3 residues: CAISLGGCGSSYNEQFF. The DNA of the CDR3 is TGTGCCATCAGCTTAGGTGGGTGCGGGAGTTCCTACAATGAGCAGTTCTTC.

A remark on this clonotype: A junction boundary mismatches the germline segment, possibly from a read error. The rearrangement joins TRBV11-3 to TRBJ2-1, with 7 bases lining up with TRBD2. Per the germline V gene, CDR1 is SGHNT and CDR2 is YENEEA. The CDR3 loop spans 17 amino acids. CDR3 in DNA: TGTGCCATCAGTCGCTCCCGCGGCGGGAGCACGTACAATGAGCAGCTCTTC. It is translated as CAISRSRGGSTYNEQLF. The complete variable domain, with remaining parts taken from reference TRBV11-3 and TRBJ2-1, reads EAGVVQSPRYKIIEKKQPVAFWCNPISGHNTLYWYLQNLGQGPELLIRYENEEAVDDSQLPKDRFSAERLKGVDSTLKIQPAELGDSAVYLCAISRSRGGSTYNEQLFGPGTRLTVL.

The gene calls are TRBV11-2 and TRBJ2-1; 11 nucleotides line up with TRBD2. J gave up 7 bases and V 3 bases, and 11 bases lay outside the gene matches. The CDR3 runs 17 residues. The germline V gene has CDR1 SGHAT and CDR2 FQNNGV. The CDR3 DNA reads TGTGCCAGCAGCTTTGGTATGGTAGCGGGGGGGCCGAATGAGCAGTTCTTC. It yields the protein CASSFGMVAGGPNEQFF.

At least ten counts were recorded for this clonotype. The rearrangement links TRBV6-6 to TRBJ2-7; TRBD2 agrees at 8 bases. Unmatched junction bases numbered 3, after V lost 2 bases and J lost 6 bases. The CDR3 extends over 13 amino acids. The germline gives CDR1 MNHNY, CDR2 SVGAGI (reference sequence). CDR3 DNA sequence: TGTGCCAGCAGTTACGCCGGACTAGCCGAGCAGTACTTC. This sequence encodes CASSYAGLAEQYF.

In regard to this clonotype: With a much larger clone just one base away, this may be a read error. No conserved phenylalanine or tryptophan ends this CDR3, so it is likely a read error. V gene TRBV12-3 or TRBV12-4 combines with J gene TRBJ1-4; 7 nucleotides agree with TRBD1. V dropped 3 bases and J dropped 7; count of bases not matched to a gene: 5. The CDR3 runs 14 residues. The CDR3 coding sequence is TGTGCCAGCAGTTTCGACAGGGAGGGTGAAAAACTGTTTATT. Translation: CASSFDREGEKLFI.

This clonotype has only one observation. The junction departs from the called germline gene at one end, perhaps through a read error. The J gene is TRBJ2-3, the V gene TRBV10-3, with 12 bases lining up with TRBD1. From germline, CDR1 is ENHRY and CDR2 SYGVKD. The CDR3 is 17 amino acids. CDR3 amino acids: CAISPTAGTGGTDTQYF. For the CDR3, the DNA is TGTGCCATCAGCCCAACGGCCGGGACAGGGGGCACGGATACGCAGTATTTT.

Points on this clonotype: At one end the junction does not follow the germline gene, possibly because of a read error. The rearrangement uses TRBV12-3 or TRBV12-4 and TRBJ1-1; maybe TRBD1 (5 bases). This CDR3 is 11 amino acids long. CDR3 amino acids: CASSLAGRVSF. CDR3 nucleotides: TGTGCTAGCAGTCTCGCAGGGAGGGTTTCCTTT.

J is TRBJ2-5 and V is TRBV12-3 or TRBV12-4; D might be TRBD1 or TRBD2, each matching 5 bases. The CDR3 covers 12 residues. Trimming stripped 11 bases from V and 5 bases from J, with 15 bases between. CDR3 nucleotide sequence: TGTGCCGGCCGCATGGGGGTGGAGACCCAGTACTTC. Translation: CAGRMGVETQYF.

J is TRBJ2-7 and V is TRBV19; 11 nucleotides agree with TRBD2. Trimming cost V 5 bases and J 3 bases; bases outside gene matches: 6. Germline-derived CDR1 and CDR2 are LNHDA and SQIVND (reference sequence). The CDR3 covers 15 residues. The CDR3 loop is CASSPGTSGVYEQYF. CDR3 DNA sequence: TGTGCCAGTAGTCCCGGGACTAGCGGAGTCTACGAGCAGTACTTC.

Concerning this clonotype itself: Relative to the germline gene, one junction end is altered; a read error may explain this. The V and J genes are TRBV11-2 and TRBJ2-1, with a possible D match to TRBD2 (5 bases). In germline, CDR1 is SGHAT, CDR2 FQNNGV. The CDR3 contains 15 residues. The CDR3 DNA follows: TGTGCCAGCAGCCTCGGGATTAACTCCTACAATAAACAGCTCTTC. This translates into CASSLGINSYNKQLF.

The gene calls are TRBV5-1 and TRBJ2-1; the D gene is possibly TRBD2 (6 bases). The CDR3 is made up of 14 amino acids. V was clipped by 9 bases and J by 8 bases, with 21 bases between them. The V gene's germline CDR1 is SGHRS and CDR2 YFSETQ. Here the CDR3 DNA reads TGCGCCAACTCTCTTCTAGTGGGAGGTTATGAGCAGTTCTTC. It codes for CANSLLVGGYEQFF.

The table lists this clonotype with a few counts. The junction differs from germline at one of its ends, possibly a read error. The rearrangement joins TRBV14 to TRBJ1-1; no definite D call. CDR1 SGHDN and CDR2 FVKESK come from the germline V gene. CDR3 length: 13 amino acids. CDR3 amino acids: CANSLGMGTEAFF. CDR3 coding DNA: TGTGCCAACAGCCTTGGCATGGGCACTGAAGCTTTCTTT. The full variable domain, rest sourced from reference TRBV14 and TRBJ1-1, is EAGVTQFPSHSVIEKGQTVTLRCDPISGHDNLYWYRRVMGKEIKFLLHFVKESKQDESGMPNNRFLAERTGGTYSTLKVQPAELEDSGVYFCANSLGMGTEAFFGQGTRLTVV.